A selection of T cell receptor beta chains follows, all from one sample in a study of metastatic and nonmetastatic thyroid tumors. MiXCR reprocessed the PCR reads for TCRdb. Among about 15,000 clones, 34% were seen once, and the ten largest hold 11%. Sequencing was carried out using tumor tissue. Receptor source: a male donor with papillary thyroid cancer or a benign thyroid nodule (not recorded which). Some clones in this sample may be carry-over from other donors' samples. Each CDR3 is given with its conserved first and last residue. The D gene is left open where the match is weak. Clone size is shown for a subset of rows, as once, few, many or a class of expanded clone.

NA | TRBJ2-7 | TRBV10-1 | medium-sized | CASSESSYEQYF | TGCGCCAGCAGTGAGTCGTCCTACGAGCAGTACTTC
NA | TRBJ2-7 | TRBV27 | few | CASSLGSPYEQYF | TGTGCCAGCAGTTTGGGCAGCCCCTACGAGCAGTACTTC
NA | TRBJ2-7 | TRBV7-8 | NA | CASSIQGYEQYF | TGTGCCAGCAGCATTCAGGGCTACGAGCAGTACTTC
TRBD1 | TRBJ2-2 | TRBV29-1 | NA | CSAADRRNTGELCF | TGCAGCGCGGCGGACAGGAGGAACACCGGGGAGCTGTGTTTT
NA | TRBJ1-3 | TRBV6-6 | few | CASSYSGRFGNTIYF | TGTGCCAGCAGTTACTCTGGTCGCTTTGGAAACACCATATATTTT
TRBD2 | TRBJ2-7 | TRBV7-2 | few | CASSSLGAGGSEQYF | TGTGCCAGCAGCTCATTAGGGGCGGGAGGTTCCGAGCAGTACTTC
NA | TRBJ1-1 | TRBV5-4 | many | CASSFQGVNTEAFF | TGTGCCAGCAGCTTTCAGGGAGTGAACACTGAAGCTTTCTTT
NA | TRBJ1-5 | TRBV12-3/TRBV12-4 | few | CASILQGSSQPQHF | TGTGCCAGCATTCTACAGGGATCCAGTCAGCCCCAGCATTTT
NA | TRBJ1-6 | TRBV27 | few | CASTYRFPGYNSPLHF | TGTGCCAGCACCTACAGGTTCCCAGGGTATAATTCACCCCTCCACTTT
TRBD2 | TRBJ2-7 | TRBV9 | NA | CASSGSTSGSYEQYF | TGTGCCAGCAGCGGAAGCACTAGCGGGAGCTACGAGCAGTACTTC
TRBD2 | TRBJ2-2 | TRBV24-1 | many | CATSLAGWGTGELFF | TGTGCCACCTCACTAGCGGGATGGGGAACCGGGGAGCTGTTTTTT
NA | TRBJ2-1 | TRBV2 | NA | CASRESLIKGFGNEQFF | TGTGCCAGCAGGGAATCGCTCATAAAGGGATTTGGCAATGAGCAGTTCTTC
NA | TRBJ1-5 | TRBV20-1 | NA | CSARAPGGGRAEPQHF | TGCAGTGCTAGAGCCCCTGGGGGTGGGAGAGCGGAGCCCCAGCATTTT
NA | TRBJ1-1 | TRBV5-1 | medium-sized | CASADRGRSTEAFF | TGCGCCAGCGCCGATAGGGGAAGGAGCACTGAAGCTTTCTTT
NA | TRBJ2-3 | TRBV24-1 | NA | CSTSDFKAGTGTQYF | TGTTCCACCAGTGATTTTAAGGCGGGCACAGGTACGCAGTATTTT
TRBD1 | TRBJ2-7 | TRBV20-1 | NA | CSARGDRYLYEQYF | TGCAGTGCTAGAGGGGACAGGTACCTCTACGAGCAGTACTTC
TRBD1 | TRBJ2-1 | TRBV11-1 | NA | CAISTGQGTYIEQFF | TGTGCGATCAGCACCGGACAGGGAACCTACATTGAGCAGTTCTTC
NA | TRBJ2-7 | TRBV2 | medium-sized | CASSDYSPEYEQYF | TGTGCCAGCAGTGATTACTCCCCAGAGTACGAGCAGTACTTC
NA | TRBJ2-6 | TRBV11-1 | medium-sized | CASSLRPSAEANVLTF | TGTGCCAGCAGCTTAAGACCGTCGGCGGAGGCCAACGTCCTGACTTTC
TRBD2 | TRBJ2-1 | TRBV5-1 | many | CASSLAPGLAGDNEQFF | TGCGCCAGCAGCTTGGCCCCGGGACTAGCGGGAGACAATGAGCAGTTCTTC
TRBD1 | TRBJ1-6 | TRBV5-4 | NA | CASSSGQGAESPLHF | TGTGCCAGCAGCTCCGGACAGGGGGCGGAATCACCCCTCCACTTT
NA | TRBJ2-5 | TRBV20-1 | many | CSARAEWDGGKTQYF | TGCAGTGCTAGAGCCGAGTGGGACGGGGGAAAGACCCAGTACTTC
NA | TRBJ2-7 | TRBV7-6 | NA | CASSRGGIGGPPNEQYF | TGTGCCAGCAGCCGAGGTGGTATTGGAGGGCCGCCCAACGAGCAGTACTTC
NA | TRBJ2-7 | TRBV11-2 | NA | CASSSSWGNPDGDEQYF | TGTGCCAGCAGCTCATCGTGGGGTAACCCGGACGGGGACGAGCAGTACTTC
TRBD2 | TRBJ2-7 | TRBV15 | many | CATSREGGEQQYF | TGTGCCACCAGCAGAGAGGGGGGGGAACAGCAGTACTTC
NA | TRBJ2-7 | TRBV3-1 | many | CASSRTSRDEQYF | TGTGCCAGCAGCCGCACATCTCGGGACGAGCAGTACTTC
NA | TRBJ2-4 | TRBV7-8 | NA | CASSPVRDPAKNIQYF | TGTGCCAGCAGCCCCGTCAGGGACCCCGCCAAAAACATTCAGTACTTC
NA | TRBJ2-3 | TRBV11-1 | many | CASSLAPNTQYF | TGTGCCAGCAGCTTAGCCCCGAATACGCAGTATTTT
NA | TRBJ1-1 | TRBV12-3/TRBV12-4 | NA | CASSSVRDTEAFF | TGTGCCAGCAGTTCGGTCAGGGACACTGAAGCTTTCTTT
TRBD2 | TRBJ2-7 | TRBV20-1 | NA | CSARELAGAYEQYF | TGCAGTGCTAGAGAACTAGCGGGAGCCTACGAGCAGTACTTC
NA | TRBJ2-7 | TRBV5-6 | NA | CASSLARILSSYEQYF | TGTGCCAGCAGCTTGGCACGGATATTGAGCTCCTACGAGCAGTACTTC
NA | TRBJ2-3 | TRBV2 | many | CASRGLSDTQYF | TGTGCCAGCAGGGGACTCTCAGATACGCAGTATTTT
TRBD2 | TRBJ2-7 | TRBV6-2/TRBV6-3 | NA | CASSYSSSGSYEQYF | TGTGCCAGCAGTTACTCTTCTAGCGGCTCCTACGAGCAGTACTTC
TRBD2 | TRBJ2-1 | TRBV11-1 | NA | CASSLRGLHLYNEQFF | TGTGCCAGCAGCTTACGGGGACTACACCTATACAATGAGCAGTTCTTC
TRBD1 | TRBJ2-7 | TRBV6-1 | few | CASRRQGPHEQYF | TGTGCCAGCAGGCGACAGGGACCCCACGAGCAGTACTTC
NA | TRBJ2-7 | TRBV20-1 | many | CSARDPGGTIHEQYF | TGCAGTGCTAGAGATCCTGGGGGAACTATCCACGAGCAGTACTTC
NA | TRBJ1-1 | TRBV20-1 | many | CSATQEGRSATEAFF | TGCAGTGCAACTCAGGAGGGAAGGTCGGCCACTGAAGCTTTCTTT
TRBD1 | TRBJ2-1 | TRBV6-2/TRBV6-3 | few | CASSPGQGIYNEQFF | TGTGCCAGCAGTCCAGGACAGGGTATCTACAATGAGCAGTTCTTC
NA | TRBJ2-1 | TRBV11-2 | NA | CASSLTADEQFF | TGTGCCAGCAGCTTGACAGCAGATGAGCAGTTCTTC
NA | TRBJ1-2 | TRBV27 | NA | CASRPNLDSYGYTF | TGTGCCAGCAGACCGAATTTGGACAGCTATGGCTACACATTC
NA | TRBJ1-2 | TRBV28 | NA | CASSSLQGSWLAVYTF | TGTGCCAGCAGTTCCCTACAGGGTAGCTGGCTCGCTGTCTACACCTTC
TRBD2 | TRBJ2-3 | TRBV20-1 | once | CSARDLPAGESDTQYF | TGCAGTGCTAGAGACCTCCCAGCGGGAGAGTCGGATACGCAGTATTTT
TRBD2 | TRBJ2-5 | TRBV15 | NA | CATTGEGKTQYF | TGTGCCACCACGGGGGAGGGCAAGACCCAGTACTTC
TRBD2 | TRBJ2-1 | TRBV6-4 | NA | CASSDRGGVNEQFF | TGTGCCAGCAGTGACCGCGGGGGGGTCAATGAGCAGTTCTTC
NA | TRBJ1-5 | TRBV5-5 | many | CASSLRQGLDQPQHF | TGTGCCAGCAGCTTGAGACAAGGGCTGGATCAGCCCCAGCATTTT
NA | TRBJ2-1 | TRBV11-2 | NA | CASRLPARSSYNEQFF | TGTGCCAGCAGGCTACCTGCCAGGAGCTCCTACAATGAGCAGTTCTTC
NA | TRBJ1-4 | TRBV7-8 | many | CASSPGARKEKLFF | TGTGCCAGCAGCCCAGGGGCGCGAAAGGAAAAACTGTTTTTT
NA | TRBJ1-5 | TRBV2 | NA | CASRTEGVQPQHF | TGTGCCAGCAGGACAGAGGGGGTTCAGCCCCAGCATTTT
TRBD2 | TRBJ2-2 | TRBV11-2 | NA | CASSSRLADKANTGELFF | TGTGCCAGCAGCTCGAGACTAGCGGATAAGGCGAACACCGGGGAGCTGTTTTTT